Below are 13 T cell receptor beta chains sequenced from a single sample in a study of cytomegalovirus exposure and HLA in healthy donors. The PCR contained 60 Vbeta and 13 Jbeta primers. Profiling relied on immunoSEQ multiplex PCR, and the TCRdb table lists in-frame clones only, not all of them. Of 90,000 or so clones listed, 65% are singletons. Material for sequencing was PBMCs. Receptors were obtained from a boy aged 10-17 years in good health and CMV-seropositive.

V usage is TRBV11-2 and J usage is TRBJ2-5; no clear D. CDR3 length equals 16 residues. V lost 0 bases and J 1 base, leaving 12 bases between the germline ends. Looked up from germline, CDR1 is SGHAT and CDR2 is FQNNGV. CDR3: CASSLDWIGSQETQYF. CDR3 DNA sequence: TGTGCCAGCAGCTTAGACTGGATCGGGTCCCAAGAGACCCAGTACTTC.

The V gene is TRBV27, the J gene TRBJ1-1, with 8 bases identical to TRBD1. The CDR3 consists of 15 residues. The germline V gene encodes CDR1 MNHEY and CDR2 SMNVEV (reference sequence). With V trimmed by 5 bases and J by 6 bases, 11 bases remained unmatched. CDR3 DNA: TGTGCCAGCAGTAGCTACAGGGGGGGGATCGCTGAAGCTTTCTTT. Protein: CASSSYRGGIAEAFF.

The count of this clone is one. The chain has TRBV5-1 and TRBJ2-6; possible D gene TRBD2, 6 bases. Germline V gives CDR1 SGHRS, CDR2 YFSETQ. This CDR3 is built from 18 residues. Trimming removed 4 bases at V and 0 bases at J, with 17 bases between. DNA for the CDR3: TGCGCCAGCAGCCTTCCTGAGGGACTGTCCTCTGGGGCCAACGTCCTGACTTTC. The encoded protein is CASSLPEGLSSGANVLTF.

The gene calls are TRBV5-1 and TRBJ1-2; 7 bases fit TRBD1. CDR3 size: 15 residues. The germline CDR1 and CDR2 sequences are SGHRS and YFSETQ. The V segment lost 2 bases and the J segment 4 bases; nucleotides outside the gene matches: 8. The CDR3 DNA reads TGCGCCAGCAGCTTTCAGACAGGGAGAGGCTATGGCTACACCTTC. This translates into CASSFQTGRGYGYTF.

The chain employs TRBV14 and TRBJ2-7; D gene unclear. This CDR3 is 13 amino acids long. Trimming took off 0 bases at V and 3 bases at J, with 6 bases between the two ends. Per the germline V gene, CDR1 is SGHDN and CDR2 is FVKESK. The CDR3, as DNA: TGTGCCAGCAGCCAAGACCAATTCTACGAGCAGTACTTC. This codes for CASSQDQFYEQYF.

The CDR3 sequence is CASSKPGVGNTEAFF. CDR3 DNA: TGTGCCAGCAGCAAACCAGGGGTGGGGAACACTGAAGCTTTCTTT. The chain links TRBV7-3 to TRBJ1-1, with D perhaps matching TRBD1 (6 bases). The V gene's germline CDR1 is SGHTA and CDR2 FQGTGA. The CDR3 has 15 residues. The germline V and J ends were trimmed by 5 bases and 1 base, with 14 bases remaining between them.

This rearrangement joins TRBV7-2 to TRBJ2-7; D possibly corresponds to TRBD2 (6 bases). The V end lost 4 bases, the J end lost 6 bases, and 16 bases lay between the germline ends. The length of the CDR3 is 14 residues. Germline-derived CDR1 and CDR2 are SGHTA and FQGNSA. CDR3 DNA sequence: TGTGCCAGCAGCTCCCGACTAGGGTTCGGCGAGCAGTACTTC. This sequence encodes CASSSRLGFGEQYF.

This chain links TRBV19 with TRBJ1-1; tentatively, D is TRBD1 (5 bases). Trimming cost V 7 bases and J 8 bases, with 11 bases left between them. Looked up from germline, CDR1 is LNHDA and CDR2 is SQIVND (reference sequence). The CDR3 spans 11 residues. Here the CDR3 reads CASIHGGEAFF. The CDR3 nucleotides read TGTGCCAGTATTCACGGGGGAGAAGCTTTCTTT.

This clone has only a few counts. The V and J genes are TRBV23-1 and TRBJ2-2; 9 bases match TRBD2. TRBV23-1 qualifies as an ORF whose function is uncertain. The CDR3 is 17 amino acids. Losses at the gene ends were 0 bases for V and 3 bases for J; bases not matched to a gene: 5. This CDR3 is CASSQSGAGGYTGELFF. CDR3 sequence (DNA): TGCGCCAGCAGTCAATCGGGCGCGGGAGGGTACACCGGGGAGCTGTTTTTT.

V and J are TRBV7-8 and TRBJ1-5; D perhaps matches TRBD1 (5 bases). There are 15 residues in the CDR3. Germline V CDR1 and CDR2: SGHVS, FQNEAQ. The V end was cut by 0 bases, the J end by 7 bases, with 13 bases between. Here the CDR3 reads CASSLAGASIQPQHF. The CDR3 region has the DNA TGTGCCAGCAGCTTAGCAGGGGCCTCAATCCAGCCCCAGCATTTT.

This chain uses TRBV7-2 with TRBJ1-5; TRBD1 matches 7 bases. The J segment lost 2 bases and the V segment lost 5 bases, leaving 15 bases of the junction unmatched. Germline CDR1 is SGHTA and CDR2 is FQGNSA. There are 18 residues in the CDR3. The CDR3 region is CASSPGGQAMAGNQPQHF. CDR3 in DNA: TGTGCCAGCAGCCCAGGTGGACAGGCAATGGCGGGCAATCAGCCCCAGCATTTT.

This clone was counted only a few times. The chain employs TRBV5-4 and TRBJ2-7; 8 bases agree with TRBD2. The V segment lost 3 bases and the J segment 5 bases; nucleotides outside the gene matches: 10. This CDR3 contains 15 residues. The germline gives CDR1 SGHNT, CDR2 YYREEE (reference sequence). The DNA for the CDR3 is TGTGCCAGCAGCTGGCCGCCGGGAGGGGTCGACGAGCAGTACTTC. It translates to CASSWPPGGVDEQYF.

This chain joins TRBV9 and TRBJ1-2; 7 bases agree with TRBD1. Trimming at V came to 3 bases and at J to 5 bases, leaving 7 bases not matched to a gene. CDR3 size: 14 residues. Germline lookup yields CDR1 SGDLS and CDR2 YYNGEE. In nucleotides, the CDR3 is TGTGCCAGCAGCGAGGGGGGACAGCCGTATGGCTACACCTTC. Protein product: CASSEGGQPYGYTF.